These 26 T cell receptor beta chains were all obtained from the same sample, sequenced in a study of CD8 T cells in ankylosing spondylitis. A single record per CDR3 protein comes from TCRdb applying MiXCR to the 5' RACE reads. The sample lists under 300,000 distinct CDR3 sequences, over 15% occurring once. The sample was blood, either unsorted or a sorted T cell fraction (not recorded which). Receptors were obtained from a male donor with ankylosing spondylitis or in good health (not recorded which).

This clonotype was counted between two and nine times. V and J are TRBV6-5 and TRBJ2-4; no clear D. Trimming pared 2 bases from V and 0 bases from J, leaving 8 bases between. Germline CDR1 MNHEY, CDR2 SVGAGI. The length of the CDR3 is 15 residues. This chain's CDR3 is CASSYRDLAKNIQYF. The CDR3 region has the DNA TGTGCCAGCAGTTACAGGGATCTAGCCAAAAACATTCAGTACTTC.

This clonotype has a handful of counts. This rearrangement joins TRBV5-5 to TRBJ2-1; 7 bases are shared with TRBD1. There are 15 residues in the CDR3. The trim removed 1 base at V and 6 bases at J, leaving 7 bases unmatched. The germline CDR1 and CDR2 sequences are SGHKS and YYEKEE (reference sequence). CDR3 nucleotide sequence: TGTGCCAGCAGCTTGAACGACAGGGCTATCAATGAGCAGTTCTTC. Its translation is CASSLNDRAINEQFF.

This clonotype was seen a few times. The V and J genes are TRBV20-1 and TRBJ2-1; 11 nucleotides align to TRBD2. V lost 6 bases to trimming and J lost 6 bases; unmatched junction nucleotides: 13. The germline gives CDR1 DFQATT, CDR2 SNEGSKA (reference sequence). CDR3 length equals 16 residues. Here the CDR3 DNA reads TGCAGTGCCGAGTTTCCCCTAGCGGGAGGCTCCAATGAGCAGTTCTTC. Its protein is CSAEFPLAGGSNEQFF.

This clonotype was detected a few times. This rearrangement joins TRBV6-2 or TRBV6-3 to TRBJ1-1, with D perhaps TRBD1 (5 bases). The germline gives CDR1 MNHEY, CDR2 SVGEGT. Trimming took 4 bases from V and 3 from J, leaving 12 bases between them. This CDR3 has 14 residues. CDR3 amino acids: CASSFRDSYTEAFF. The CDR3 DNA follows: TGTGCCAGCAGTTTCCGCGACAGCTACACTGAAGCTTTCTTT.

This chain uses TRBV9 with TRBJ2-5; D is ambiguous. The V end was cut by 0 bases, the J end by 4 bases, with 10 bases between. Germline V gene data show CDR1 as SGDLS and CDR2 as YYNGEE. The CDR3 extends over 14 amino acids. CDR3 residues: CASSVEDNTETQYF. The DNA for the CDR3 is TGTGCCAGCAGCGTAGAAGATAACACAGAGACCCAGTACTTC. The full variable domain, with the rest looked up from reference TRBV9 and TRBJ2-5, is DSGVTQTPKHLITATGQRVTLRCSPRSGDLSVYWYQQSLDQGLQFLIQYYNGEERAKGNILERFSAQQFPDLHSELNLSSLELGDSALYFCASSVEDNTETQYFGPGTRLLVL.

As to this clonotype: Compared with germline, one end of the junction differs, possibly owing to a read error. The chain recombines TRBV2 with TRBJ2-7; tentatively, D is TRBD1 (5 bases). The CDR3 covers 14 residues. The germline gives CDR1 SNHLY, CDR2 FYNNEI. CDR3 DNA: TGTGCCAGCATCTACCTCCAGGGCTCCGACGAGCAGTACTTC. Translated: CASIYLQGSDEQYF.

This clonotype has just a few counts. The CDR3 is CASRRHRGQETQYF. The CDR3 bases are TGCGCCAGCAGACGGCACAGGGGGCAAGAGACCCAGTACTTC. The chain carries TRBV5-1 and TRBJ2-5; 8 nucleotides match TRBD1. The ends lost 5 bases at V and 2 bases at J; junction bases unmatched: 5. The CDR3 totals 14 residues. Germline V gene sequence: CDR1 SGHRS, CDR2 YFSETQ.

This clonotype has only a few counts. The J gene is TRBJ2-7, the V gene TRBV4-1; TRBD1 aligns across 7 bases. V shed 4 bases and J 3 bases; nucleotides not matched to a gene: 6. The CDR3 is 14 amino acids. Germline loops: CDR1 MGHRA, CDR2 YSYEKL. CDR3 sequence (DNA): TGCGCCAGCAGCCTCCAGACAGGGTTCTACGAGCAGTACTTC. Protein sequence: CASSLQTGFYEQYF.

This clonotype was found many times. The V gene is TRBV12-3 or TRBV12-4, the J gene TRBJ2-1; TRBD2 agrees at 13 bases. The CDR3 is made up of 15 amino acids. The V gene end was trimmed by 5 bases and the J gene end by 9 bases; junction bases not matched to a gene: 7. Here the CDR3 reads CASSPGTSGNFEQFF. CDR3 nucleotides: TGTGCCAGCAGTCCCGGGACTAGCGGGAATTTTGAGCAGTTCTTC.

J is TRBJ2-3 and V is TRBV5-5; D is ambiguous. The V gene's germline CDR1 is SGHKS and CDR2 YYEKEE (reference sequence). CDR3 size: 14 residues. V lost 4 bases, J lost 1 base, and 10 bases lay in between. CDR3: CASSPWVGTDTQYF. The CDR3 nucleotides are TGTGCCAGCAGCCCATGGGTGGGCACAGATACGCAGTATTTT.

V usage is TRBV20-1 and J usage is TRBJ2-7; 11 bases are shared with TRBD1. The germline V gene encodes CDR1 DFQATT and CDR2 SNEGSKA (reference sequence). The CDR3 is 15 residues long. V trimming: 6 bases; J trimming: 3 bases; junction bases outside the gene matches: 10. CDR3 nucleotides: TGCAGTGCCACCCCCCGGACAGGGGGCTTCTACGAGCAGTACTTC. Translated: CSATPRTGGFYEQYF.

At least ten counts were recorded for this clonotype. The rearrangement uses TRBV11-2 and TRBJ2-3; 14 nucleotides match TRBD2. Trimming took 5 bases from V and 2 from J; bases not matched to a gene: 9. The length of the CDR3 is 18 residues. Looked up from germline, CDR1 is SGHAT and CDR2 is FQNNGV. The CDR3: CASSPVGTSGGNTDTQYF. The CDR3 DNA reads TGTGCCAGCAGCCCCGTGGGGACTAGCGGGGGTAACACAGATACGCAGTATTTT.

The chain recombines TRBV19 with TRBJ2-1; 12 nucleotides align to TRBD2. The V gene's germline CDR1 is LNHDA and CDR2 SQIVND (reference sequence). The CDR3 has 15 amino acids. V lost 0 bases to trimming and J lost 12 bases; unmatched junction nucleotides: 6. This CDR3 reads CASSIDLAGGLRQFF. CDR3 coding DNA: TGTGCCAGTAGTATAGATCTAGCGGGAGGGCTTAGGCAGTTCTTC.

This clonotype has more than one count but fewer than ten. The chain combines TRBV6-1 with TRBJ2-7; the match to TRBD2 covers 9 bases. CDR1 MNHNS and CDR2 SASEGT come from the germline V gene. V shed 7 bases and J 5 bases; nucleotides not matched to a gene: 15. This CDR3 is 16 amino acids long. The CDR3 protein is CASNPMAGGPGDEQYF. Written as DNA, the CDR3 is TGTGCCAGCAACCCGATGGCGGGAGGGCCTGGGGACGAGCAGTACTTC.

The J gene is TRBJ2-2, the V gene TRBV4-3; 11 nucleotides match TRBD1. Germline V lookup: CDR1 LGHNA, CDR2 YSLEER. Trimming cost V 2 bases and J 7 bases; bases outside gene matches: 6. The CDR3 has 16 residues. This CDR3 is CASSQWTGGAGGELFF. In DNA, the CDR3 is TGCGCCAGCAGCCAATGGACAGGGGGCGCCGGCGGGGAGCTGTTTTTT.

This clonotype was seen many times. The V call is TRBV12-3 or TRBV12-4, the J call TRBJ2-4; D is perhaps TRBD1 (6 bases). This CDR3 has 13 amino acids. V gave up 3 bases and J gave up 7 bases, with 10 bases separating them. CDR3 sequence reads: CASSLGAPNIQYF. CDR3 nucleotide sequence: TGTGCCAGCAGTTTGGGGGCACCCAACATTCAGTACTTC.

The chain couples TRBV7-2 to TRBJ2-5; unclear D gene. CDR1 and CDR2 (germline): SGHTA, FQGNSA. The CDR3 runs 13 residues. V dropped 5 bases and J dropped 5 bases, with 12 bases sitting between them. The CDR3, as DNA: TGTGCCAGCAGCGAACCCCTTACTGAGACCCAGTACTTC. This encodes CASSEPLTETQYF.

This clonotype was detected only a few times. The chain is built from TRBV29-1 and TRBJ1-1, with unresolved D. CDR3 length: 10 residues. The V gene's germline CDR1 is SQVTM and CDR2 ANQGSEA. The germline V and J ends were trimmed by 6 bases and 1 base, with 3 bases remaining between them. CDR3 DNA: TGCAGCGTCAGGAACACTGAAGCTTTCTTT. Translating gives CSVRNTEAFF. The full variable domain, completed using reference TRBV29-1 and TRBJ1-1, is SAVISQKPSRDICQRGTSLTIQCQVDSQVTMMFWYRQQPGQSLTLIATANQGSEATYESGFVIDKFPISRPNLTFSTLTVSNMSPEDSSIYLCSVRNTEAFFGQGTRLTVV.

Here the CDR3 DNA reads TGTGCCAGCAGCTTTATTACCGGGGAGCTGTTTTTT. It is translated as CASSFITGELFF. The chain recombines TRBV11-1 with TRBJ2-2; D gene ambiguous. CDR1 and CDR2 from the germline V gene are SGHAT and FQDESV (reference sequence). This CDR3 has 12 residues. Trimming took 3 bases from V and 5 from J, leaving 4 bases between them.

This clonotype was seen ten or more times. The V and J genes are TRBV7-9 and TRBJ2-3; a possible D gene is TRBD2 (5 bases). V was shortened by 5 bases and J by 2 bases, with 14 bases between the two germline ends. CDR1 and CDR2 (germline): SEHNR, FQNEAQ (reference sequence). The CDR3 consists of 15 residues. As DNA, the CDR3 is TGTGCCAGCAGCCCTAGGGTCGGGGACACAGATACGCAGTATTTT. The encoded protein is CASSPRVGDTDTQYF.

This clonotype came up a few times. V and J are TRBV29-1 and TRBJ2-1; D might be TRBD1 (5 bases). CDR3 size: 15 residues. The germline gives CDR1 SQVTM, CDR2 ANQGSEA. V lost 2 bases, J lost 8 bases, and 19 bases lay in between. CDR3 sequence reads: CSVETHGQPYDEQFF. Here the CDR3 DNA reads TGCAGCGTTGAAACGCATGGACAACCTTACGATGAGCAGTTCTTC.

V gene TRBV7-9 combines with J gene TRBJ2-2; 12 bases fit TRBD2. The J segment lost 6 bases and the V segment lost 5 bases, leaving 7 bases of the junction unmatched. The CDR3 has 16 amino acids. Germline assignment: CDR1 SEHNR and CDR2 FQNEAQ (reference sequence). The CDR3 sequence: CASSPTSGSTAGELFF. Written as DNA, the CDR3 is TGTGCCAGCAGCCCGACTAGCGGGAGTACTGCCGGGGAGCTGTTTTTT.

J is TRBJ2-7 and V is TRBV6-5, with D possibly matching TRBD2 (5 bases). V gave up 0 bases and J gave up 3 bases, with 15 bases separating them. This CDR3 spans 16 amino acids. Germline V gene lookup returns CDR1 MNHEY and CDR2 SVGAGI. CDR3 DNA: TGTGCCAGCAGTTACTCGTTGAGCGGACTGTTCTACGAGCAGTACTTC. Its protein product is CASSYSLSGLFYEQYF.

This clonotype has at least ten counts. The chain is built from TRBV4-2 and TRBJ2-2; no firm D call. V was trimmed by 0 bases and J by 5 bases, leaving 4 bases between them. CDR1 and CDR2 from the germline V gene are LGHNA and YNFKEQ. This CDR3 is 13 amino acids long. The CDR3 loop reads CASSQDSTGELFF. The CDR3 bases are TGTGCCAGCAGCCAAGATTCAACCGGGGAGCTGTTTTTT.

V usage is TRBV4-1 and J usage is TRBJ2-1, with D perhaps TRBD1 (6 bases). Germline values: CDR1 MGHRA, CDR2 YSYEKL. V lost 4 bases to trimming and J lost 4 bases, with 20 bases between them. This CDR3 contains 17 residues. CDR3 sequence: CASSPQGGTSLYNEQFF. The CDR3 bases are TGCGCCAGCAGCCCTCAAGGTGGGACATCCCTGTACAATGAGCAGTTCTTC.

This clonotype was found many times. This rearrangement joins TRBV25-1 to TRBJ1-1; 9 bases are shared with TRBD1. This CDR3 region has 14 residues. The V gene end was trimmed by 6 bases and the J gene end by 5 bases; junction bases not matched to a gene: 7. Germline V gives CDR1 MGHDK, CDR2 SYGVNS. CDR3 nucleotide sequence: TGTGCCAGCAGCTTACAGGGGGCGAGTACTGAAGCTTTCTTT. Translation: CASSLQGASTEAFF.